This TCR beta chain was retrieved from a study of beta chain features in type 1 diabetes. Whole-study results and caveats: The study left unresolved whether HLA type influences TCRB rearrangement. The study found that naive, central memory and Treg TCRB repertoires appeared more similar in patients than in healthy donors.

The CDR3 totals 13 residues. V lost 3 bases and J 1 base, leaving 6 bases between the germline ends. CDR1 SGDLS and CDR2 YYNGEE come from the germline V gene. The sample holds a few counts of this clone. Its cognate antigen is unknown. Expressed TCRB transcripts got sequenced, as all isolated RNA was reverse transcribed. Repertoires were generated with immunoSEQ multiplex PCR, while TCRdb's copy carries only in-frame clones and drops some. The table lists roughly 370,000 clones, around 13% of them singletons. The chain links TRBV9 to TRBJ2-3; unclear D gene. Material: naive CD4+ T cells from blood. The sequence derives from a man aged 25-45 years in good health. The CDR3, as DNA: TGTGCCAGCAGCGAGGCGGGCACAGATACGCAGTATTTT. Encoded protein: CASSEAGTDTQYF.